The clone carrying this T cell receptor (beta chain) is labeled as medium-sized. What it recognizes is unknown. Autoimmune disease history or systemic immunosuppression barred patients. Libraries were prepared by immunoSEQ multiplex PCR; TCRdb keeps only in-frame clonotypes and omits some of them. The table includes some 150,000 clones, about 92% detected once. There are 13 residues in the CDR3. The germline CDR1 and CDR2 sequences are SGHNT and YYREEE (reference sequence). The germline V and J ends were trimmed by 6 bases and 5 bases, with 15 bases remaining between them. This entry belongs to a study of OX40 agonist ivuxolimab in advanced cancers. Study-level findings and limits: CD4+ and CD8+ T cells in blood underwent clonal expansion by week 6 at 0.1 to 3.0 mg/kg.

The receptor was isolated from an adult with an advanced solid tumor such as melanoma, head and neck, liver or kidney cancer. Here the sequenced sample was CD4+ or CD8+ T cells sorted from blood, taken in a trial of the OX40 agonist ivuxolimab. This chain connects TRBV5-4 to TRBJ2-7, with D unresolved. CDR3 sequence: CASNSGLVDEQYF. In DNA form, the CDR3 reads TGTGCCAGCAACTCCGGGCTGGTCGACGAGCAGTACTTC.